The rows below give T cell receptor beta chains drawn from one sample of a study of T cell changes during pregnancy in multiple sclerosis. The assay was immunoSEQ multiplex PCR, and TCRdb's table has in-frame clones only and misses some. Among 70,000 to 100,000 clones listed, approximately 94% were seen once. The sequenced sample was peripheral blood, obtained in the third trimester of pregnancy. The source of these receptors is a female donor with multiple sclerosis, enrolled in a pregnancy study. The CDR3 runs from the conserved cysteine through the conserved F or W. The D gene is left open where the match is weak. For some rows the clone size is stated as once, few or many, or as a class when expanded; others skip it.

V gene	clone size	J gene	D gene	CDR3 protein	CDR3 DNA
TRBV10-3	-	TRBJ2-5	TRBD1	CAISLQGETQYF	TGTGCCATCAGTCTACAGGGGGAGACCCAGTACTTC
TRBV5-1	-	TRBJ1-1	-	CASSLRIDSLNTEAFF	TGCGCCAGCAGCTTGCGTATCGACAGCCTGAACACTGAAGCTTTCTTT
TRBV10-3	-	TRBJ1-1	-	CAISLQVNTEAFF	TGTGCCATCAGTCTTCAGGTGAACACTGAAGCTTTCTTT
TRBV10-3	-	TRBJ2-7	TRBD2	CAISGSSGSSYEQYF	TGTGCCATCAGTGGATCTAGCGGGAGCTCCTACGAGCAGTACTTC
TRBV29-1	-	TRBJ1-2	TRBD1	CSVFGQGGGYTF	TGCAGCGTCTTCGGACAGGGCGGCGGCTACACCTTC
TRBV21-1	once	TRBJ2-3	-	CASGRHTGGRDTQYF	TGTGCCAGCGGTAGACACACAGGGGGCAGAGATACGCAGTATTTT
TRBV5-8	-	TRBJ2-1	-	CASSLAGNEQFF	TGTGCCAGCAGCCTGGCGGGAAATGAGCAGTTCTTC
TRBV11-3	-	TRBJ2-1	-	CASSLVRGDNEQFF	TGTGCCAGCAGCTTAGTTAGGGGTGACAATGAGCAGTTCTTC
TRBV5-4	-	TRBJ2-7	TRBD2	CASSSGGLASSYEQYF	TGTGCCAGCAGCTCGGGAGGGCTAGCGAGCTCCTACGAGCAGTACTTC
TRBV27	-	TRBJ1-5	TRBD1	CASSPGTGGNQPQHF	TGTGCCAGCAGTCCAGGGACAGGCGGCAATCAGCCCCAGCATTTT
TRBV27	once	TRBJ2-3	-	CASTLGLGITDTQYF	TGTGCCAGCACCCTGGGACTCGGAATCACAGATACGCAGTATTTT
TRBV28	-	TRBJ2-5	TRBD1	CASTSFQGAGETQYF	TGTGCCAGCACCTCATTCCAGGGGGCCGGAGAGACCCAGTACTTC
TRBV2	-	TRBJ1-5	-	CASRRGGDQPQHF	TGTGCCAGCAGGAGGGGAGGCGATCAGCCCCAGCATTTT
TRBV27	-	TRBJ2-3	-	CASSLSPGRRTDTQYF	TGTGCCAGCAGTTTATCTCCGGGAAGACGCACAGATACGCAGTATTTT
TRBV10-2	-	TRBJ2-7	-	CASSYLWGPWEQYF	TGCGCCAGCAGTTATTTGTGGGGGCCATGGGAGCAGTACTTC
TRBV20-1	-	TRBJ2-1	-	CGADVNEQFF	TGCGGAGCCGACGTGAATGAGCAGTTCTTC
TRBV18	once	TRBJ1-3	-	CASSPQGTTGNTIYF	TGTGCCAGCTCACCCCAGGGTACGACTGGAAACACCATATATTTT
TRBV19	-	TRBJ2-1	TRBD2	CATYGFGTSGTFYNEQFF	TGTGCCACGTATGGTTTCGGGACTAGCGGGACCTTCTACAATGAGCAGTTCTTC
TRBV9	-	TRBJ2-1	TRBD2	CASSVGHLLTSGSYNEQFF	TGTGCCAGCAGCGTAGGACACCTTTTGACTAGCGGGAGCTACAATGAGCAGTTCTTC
TRBV7-9	few	TRBJ2-1	TRBD2	CASSFNSGRRNEQFF	TGTGCCAGCAGCTTCAATAGCGGGAGGCGCAATGAGCAGTTCTTC